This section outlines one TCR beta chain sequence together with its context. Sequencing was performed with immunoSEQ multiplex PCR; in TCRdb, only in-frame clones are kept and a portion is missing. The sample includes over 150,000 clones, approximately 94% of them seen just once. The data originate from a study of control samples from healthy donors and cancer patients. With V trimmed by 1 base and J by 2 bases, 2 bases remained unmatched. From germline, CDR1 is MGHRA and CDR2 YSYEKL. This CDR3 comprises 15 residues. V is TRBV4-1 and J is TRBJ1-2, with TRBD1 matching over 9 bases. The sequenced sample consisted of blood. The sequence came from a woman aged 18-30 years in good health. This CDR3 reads CASSQVTGGNYGYTF. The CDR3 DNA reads TGCGCCAGCAGCCAAGTGACAGGGGGAAACTATGGCTACACCTTC.